This T cell receptor (beta chain) was sequenced for a study of technical replicates of blood from a handful of donors. The CDR3 totals 16 residues. The V gene lost 2 bases and the J gene lost 13 bases, with 21 bases spanning the gap. Germline values: CDR1 MNHNS, CDR2 SASEGT. Sequencing was performed with immunoSEQ multiplex PCR; in TCRdb, only in-frame clones are kept and a portion is missing. The data show 98,000 or so clones, around 95% seen once. The chain has TRBV6-1 and TRBJ1-6; tentatively, D is TRBD1 (5 bases). The sequenced sample consisted of T cells isolated from PBMCs. This clonotype was sampled from a human donor in good health. CDR3 residues: CASSEKSWGGGHPLHF. The CDR3 DNA reads TGTGCCAGCAGTGAAAAATCTTGGGGGGGAGGTCATCCCCTCCACTTT.